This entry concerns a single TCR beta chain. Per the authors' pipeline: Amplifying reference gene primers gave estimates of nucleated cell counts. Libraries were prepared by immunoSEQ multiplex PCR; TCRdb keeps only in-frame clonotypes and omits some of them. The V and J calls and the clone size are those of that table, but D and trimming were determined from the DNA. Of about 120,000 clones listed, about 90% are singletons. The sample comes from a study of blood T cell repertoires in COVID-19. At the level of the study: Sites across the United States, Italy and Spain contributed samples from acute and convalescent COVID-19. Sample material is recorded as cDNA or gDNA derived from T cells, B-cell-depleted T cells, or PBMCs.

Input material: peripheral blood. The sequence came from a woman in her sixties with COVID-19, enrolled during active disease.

The CDR3 DNA follows: TGTGCCAGCAGCTTAAGACAGGGGGTAGGTGAAGCTTTCTTT. It is translated as CASSLRQGVGEAFF. The V call is TRBV5-6, the J call TRBJ1-1, with 9 bases fitting TRBD1. Germline CDR1 reads SGHDT; CDR2 reads YYEEEE. The CDR3 contains 14 residues. Losses at the gene ends were 2 bases for V and 7 bases for J; bases not matched to a gene: 6.